Described below is a single T cell receptor beta chain sequence and its context. These data belong to a study of control samples from healthy donors and cancer patients. Data came from immunoSEQ multiplex PCR; TCRdb stores just in-frame clones and leaves some out. Here the sample spans over 60,000 clones, roughly 85% being singletons. V was pared by 7 bases and J by 8 bases, with 7 bases of the junction left unmatched. The CDR3 loop spans 12 amino acids. CDR1 and CDR2 from the germline V gene are SNHLY and FYNNEI. The receptor comes from a middle-aged man in good health. The V gene is TRBV2, the J gene TRBJ1-2; 7 bases agree with TRBD1. Sequencing was carried out using blood. CDR3 loop: CASKTGEEGYTF. The CDR3 nucleotides read TGTGCCAGCAAAACAGGGGAGGAGGGCTACACCTTC.